This passage covers 2 T cell receptor beta chains from one sample sequenced in a study of regulatory T cells in long-lasting Graves disease. Time point defined: newly diagnosed GD, antithyroid drugs for less than 3 months. Researchers made the TCR library from RNA that was extracted from PBMCs. Assembly of TCR beta libraries relied on iRepertoire HTBI primers together with Arm-PCR of CDR3 regions. TCRdb re-analysed the multiplex PCR reads in MiXCR, keeping a single row per CDR3 protein. The top ten hold over 8.5% of the sample, which has about 450,000 distinct CDR3 sequences, about a sixth seen once. The same specimen was also included in a second study, on T cells in Graves' hyperthyroidism and ophthalmopathy.

The sequencing used peripheral blood mononuclear cells (PBMCs), collected at new diagnosis, from a patient treated with antithyroid drugs. Receptor source: a woman in her thirties with Graves disease.

The chain combines TRBV10-3 with TRBJ2-1; 13 bases align to TRBD2. Matching the DNA end better, TRBJ2-5 makes the J call doubtful. CDR1 and CDR2 from the germline V gene are ENHRY and SYGVKD. This CDR3 spans 17 amino acids. The CDR3 protein is CAISDTSGRAPQETQYF. In DNA, the CDR3 is TGTGCCATCAGTGATACTAGCGGGAGGGCCCCCCAAGAGACCCAGTACTTC.

This clonotype was recorded many times. The CDR3 protein is CASSLPGATRSGNTIYF. The CDR3 region has the DNA TGTGCCAGCAGCTTACCAGGGGCCACCCGCTCTGGAAACACCATATATTTT. This chain joins TRBV13 and TRBJ1-3, with D possibly being TRBD1 (6 bases). V was cut by 2 bases and J by 0 bases, with 14 bases left in between. Germline assignment: CDR1 PRHDT and CDR2 FYEKMQ (reference sequence). The CDR3 totals 17 residues.